The 8 T cell receptor beta chains presented below share a single source sample, sequenced in a study of cytomegalovirus exposure and HLA in healthy donors. Primers included in the PCR were 60 Vbeta and 13 Jbeta primers. Some clones are missing from TCRdb's copy, which holds only in-frame ones; the method was immunoSEQ multiplex PCR. The sample carries 100,000 or so clones, roughly 75% recorded once. The sequenced sample consisted of PBMCs. The receptors here all came from a woman between 18 and 29 years old in good health and CMV-seropositive.

This clone was observed a handful of times. The J gene is TRBJ2-7, the V gene TRBV29-1; D call uncertain. CDR1 is SQVTM and CDR2 is ANQGSEA in the germline V gene. CDR3 length: 12 amino acids. With 4 bases removed from V and 1 base from J, the gap between germline ends came to 8 bases. The CDR3 DNA follows: TGCAGCGTTGGTGAGACATCCTACGAGCAGTACTTC. This sequence encodes CSVGETSYEQYF.

The V call is TRBV7-7, the J call TRBJ2-1; 8 nucleotides line up with TRBD1. In germline, CDR1 is SSHAT, CDR2 FNYEAQ (reference sequence). This CDR3 has 13 residues. V was pared by 5 bases and J by 9 bases, with 6 bases of the junction left unmatched. CDR3 DNA sequence: TGTGCCAGCAGCCGAGACAGGGGTGGTGAGCAGTTCTTC. This translates into CASSRDRGGEQFF.

The chain uses TRBV7-8 and TRBJ1-4; 11 bases are a match to TRBD1. Looked up from germline, CDR1 is SGHVS and CDR2 is FQNEAQ. Unmatched junction bases numbered 6, after V lost 1 base and J lost 8 bases. This CDR3 spans 16 amino acids. This chain's CDR3 is CASSLVGGDRGEKLFF. Here the CDR3 DNA reads TGTGCCAGCAGCTTAGTGGGGGGGGACAGGGGGGAAAAACTGTTTTTT.

This clone was observed a few times. The J gene is TRBJ2-3, the V gene TRBV6-1, with D possibly matching TRBD2 (7 bases). This CDR3 is built from 16 residues. Trimming removed 2 bases from V and 5 bases from J, with 17 bases in between. CDR1 is MNHNS, CDR2 SASEGT, per germline. CDR3 protein: CASSELGGRGGDTQYF. CDR3 nucleotides: TGTGCCAGCAGTGAACTTGGGGGGCGCGGGGGAGATACGCAGTATTTT.

The rearrangement joins TRBV6-1 to TRBJ2-7, with TRBD1 as a possible D gene (5 bases). CDR1 MNHNS and CDR2 SASEGT come from the germline V gene. The CDR3 runs 15 residues. V lost 2 bases to trimming and J lost 0 bases, with 11 bases between them. The CDR3 sequence: CASSEPPTGSYEQYF. DNA for the CDR3: TGTGCCAGCAGTGAACCTCCAACAGGCTCCTACGAGCAGTACTTC.

The chain couples TRBV27 to TRBJ1-5, with 12 bases that match TRBD1. Germline CDR1 and CDR2: MNHEY and SMNVEV (reference sequence). V dropped 4 bases and J dropped 4; count of bases not matched to a gene: 11. This CDR3 comprises 18 residues. The CDR3 DNA sequence: TGTGCCAGCAGTTGGGGGGGAGGGACAGGGGGCGCAAATCAGCCCCAGCATTTT. Translation: CASSWGGGTGGANQPQHF.

DNA for the CDR3: TGTGCCAGCAGTTACCGCGGGGCGGGAGGGACCGGGGAGCTGTTTTTT. Its protein is CASSYRGAGGTGELFF. The chain has TRBV6-5 and TRBJ2-2, with 9 bases identical to TRBD2. J was trimmed by 5 bases and V by 2 bases; bases with no gene match: 6. Germline CDR1 and CDR2: MNHEY and SVGAGI. The CDR3 is 16 amino acids.

This clone occurred a few times. This chain links TRBV7-9 with TRBJ2-2; D is possibly TRBD1 (6 bases). The CDR3 has 15 amino acids. V was pared by 3 bases and J by 1 base, with 9 bases between. Germline V gives CDR1 SEHNR, CDR2 FQNEAQ (reference sequence). The CDR3: CASSFRGQNTGELFF. The CDR3 DNA reads as TGTGCCAGCAGCTTCAGGGGCCAGAACACCGGGGAGCTGTTTTTT.